The source of this T cell receptor (beta chain) is a study of somatic mutations in cytotoxic T cells in rheumatoid arthritis. Whole-study results and caveats: TRBV07 showed slight underrepresentation in rheumatoid arthritis patients, unadjusted for multiple comparisons.

Trimming stripped 1 base from V and 5 bases from J, with 14 bases between. CDR3 length: 15 residues. Germline lookup yields CDR1 PRHDT and CDR2 FYEKMQ (reference sequence). This table comes from immunoSEQ multiplex PCR, and its TCRdb copy is limited to in-frame clones, with some not included. The table shows about 16,000 clones, with about 72% occurring only once. As regards this clone: Antigen: not known.

The rearrangement links TRBV13 to TRBJ2-5, with D possibly being TRBD2 (5 bases). This receptor was taken from an adult with rheumatoid arthritis. Sequencing input: CD8+ T cells sorted from blood. CDR3 amino acids: CASSLEGASRETQYF. Written as DNA, the CDR3 is TGTGCCAGCAGCTTAGAGGGAGCCAGTAGGGAGACCCAGTACTTC.